Listed below are T cell receptor beta chains from one sample, sequenced in a study of blood T cell repertoires in COVID-19. TCRdb's copy holds only in-frame clones and misses some; the assay was immunoSEQ multiplex PCR. Of tens of thousands of clones in the sample, 84% were seen once. The source material was peripheral blood. These receptors all stem from a man aged 65 to 79 with acute or convalescent COVID-19. Each CDR3 is given with its conserved first and last residue. Fields, in order: J gene, V gene, CDR3 protein.

TRBJ2-2	TRBV27	CASSTTGGAGELFF
TRBJ2-5	TRBV20-1	CSLDRGTQYF
TRBJ1-1	TRBV4-3	CASSQESTRNTEAFF
TRBJ2-7	TRBV10-3	CATASGGSEQYF
TRBJ1-2	TRBV5-1	CASSSSGQNYGYTF
TRBJ2-1	TRBV7-2	CASSWGTGIGNEQFF
TRBJ2-1	TRBV4-1	CASSQDLWLAGDYNEQFF
TRBJ1-3	TRBV5-4	CASSIDRGPGNTIYF
TRBJ2-7	TRBV2	CASSPSYEQYF
TRBJ2-1	TRBV29-1	CSVVGGTSGRSYNEQFF
TRBJ2-3	TRBV21-1	CSGLGWGGNGAKTDTQYF
TRBJ2-3	TRBV27	CASSHLAGGSTDTQYF
TRBJ1-3	TRBV18	CASSPGQRGNTIYF
TRBJ1-1	TRBV5-1	CASKEGVMNTEAFF
TRBJ1-1	TRBV7-3	CASSSTGWAEAFF
TRBJ2-1	TRBV28	CASSLYAQGGNEQFF
TRBJ1-1	TRBV28	CASSLSTANTEAFF
TRBJ1-5	TRBV19	CASRGDRDEWPQHF
TRBJ2-2	TRBV28	CASSFSGSQHGELFF
TRBJ2-5	TRBV27	CASSSGLTRGLQETQYF
TRBJ2-5	TRBV7-6	CASSPTQGLRGTQYF
TRBJ2-3	TRBV29-1	CSVDSGRSADTQYF
TRBJ2-7	TRBV2	CASSEARGTSGTEQYF
TRBJ2-3	TRBV11-2	CASSLIATGRADTQYF
TRBJ1-5	TRBV5-1	CASSRGQGQPQHF
TRBJ1-2	TRBV28	CASTPQGARSSYGYTF
TRBJ1-4	TRBV15	CATSRGPAAATNEKLFF
TRBJ1-4	TRBV28	CASSPSPGQGFNEKLFF
TRBJ2-5	TRBV6-5	CASRLYTRGETQYF
TRBJ2-7	TRBV27	CASGWLAREQYF
TRBJ2-1	TRBV9	CASSPIWRGVGGGSYNEQFF
TRBJ2-3	TRBV9	CASSVSIDRGGTDTQYF
TRBJ1-4	TRBV4-2	CASSLATGGKLFF
TRBJ1-2	TRBV5-6	CASSIRSRSLVYGYTF
TRBJ1-5	TRBV2	CASSGQGASNQPQHF
TRBJ2-2	TRBV28	CASSFPGTGELFF
TRBJ2-7	TRBV7-2	CASSERGGEQYF
TRBJ2-7	TRBV19	CASSMEDRGSTYEQYF
TRBJ2-7	TRBV3-1/TRBV3-2	CASSQPGPLAGVYEQYF
TRBJ2-1	TRBV4-1	CASSQGQFSYNEQFF
TRBJ1-1	TRBV5-1	CASSLNQGLGTEAFF
TRBJ2-7	TRBV11-2	CASSLIVSSYEQYF
TRBJ2-5	TRBV10-3	CAISDMGAGGGRQETQYF
TRBJ2-1	TRBV5-1	CASSFRGGYNEQFF
TRBJ2-2	TRBV7-2	CASSFTGSGELFF
TRBJ2-1	TRBV6-2/TRBV6-3	CASSFLAGPRAEQFF
TRBJ2-3	TRBV5-1	CASSQTGEVDTQYF
TRBJ2-1	TRBV19	CASKTSGRYNEQFF
TRBJ2-1	TRBV5-1	CASSLRLAGQSSYNEQFF